These T cell receptor beta chains were read from a single sample in a study of cytomegalovirus exposure and HLA in healthy donors. Sequencing used immunoSEQ multiplex PCR; TCRdb keeps in-frame clones, though not all of them. The repertoire has tens of thousands of clones, roughly 86% of them found once; the top ten carry around 5.2%. The sequenced material came from PBMCs. The receptors stem from a woman younger than 35 in good health and CMV-seropositive. CDR3s include the opening cysteine and the closing phenylalanine or tryptophan. The D gene is left open where the match is weak. Expanded clones are given a class, and other clones once, few, many or no size at all.

v_gene	d_gene	abundance	j_gene	CDR3aa	CDR3nt
TRBV7-9	-	-	TRBJ1-3	CASSQGDSLGNTIYF	TGTGCCAGCAGCCAGGGCGACAGCCTTGGAAACACCATATATTTT
TRBV2	-	-	TRBJ1-2	CASSDGWTDGYTF	TGTGCCAGCAGTGATGGATGGACAGATGGCTACACCTTC
TRBV28	-	few	TRBJ1-1	CASKDRSIYTEAFF	TGTGCCAGCAAGGACAGATCAATTTACACTGAAGCTTTCTTT
TRBV5-1	-	-	TRBJ1-1	CASTHRVGTEAFF	TGCGCCAGCACCCACAGGGTTGGCACTGAAGCTTTCTTT
TRBV28	-	-	TRBJ2-1	CASSLAGRWNEQFF	TGTGCCAGCAGTTTAGCGGGACGCTGGAATGAGCAGTTCTTC
TRBV7-9	-	-	TRBJ1-5	CASSHRDSNQPQHF	TGTGCCAGCAGCCACAGAGATAGCAATCAGCCCCAGCATTTT
TRBV19	-	once	TRBJ1-1	CASSINEQLNTEAFF	TGTGCCAGTAGTATTAATGAACAGCTGAACACTGAAGCTTTCTTT
TRBV6-1	-	-	TRBJ1-1	CASSEFVQGLGTEAFF	TGTGCCAGCAGTGAATTCGTTCAGGGGCTGGGGACTGAAGCTTTCTTT
TRBV5-4	-	-	TRBJ2-3	CAFRTTPTTDTQYF	TGTGCCTTTCGGACTACTCCAACCACAGATACGCAGTATTTT
TRBV7-9	TRBD1	-	TRBJ1-1	CASSPRGLGNTEAFF	TGTGCCAGCAGCCCGAGGGGGCTTGGGAACACTGAAGCTTTCTTT
TRBV19	-	once	TRBJ1-1	CASSSQTGTEAFF	TGTGCCAGTAGCTCCCAGACCGGGACTGAAGCTTTCTTT
TRBV4-2	TRBD1	-	TRBJ2-7	CASSLGQVLYEQYF	TGTGCCAGCAGCCTGGGACAGGTTCTCTACGAGCAGTACTTC
TRBV5-6	-	few	TRBJ1-5	CASSLYWRSQPQHF	TGTGCCAGCAGCTTGTATTGGAGGAGTCAGCCCCAGCATTTT
TRBV5-3	-	few	TRBJ1-5	CARSLRTVNQPQHF	TGTGCCAGAAGCTTGAGGACAGTCAATCAGCCCCAGCATTTT
TRBV28	TRBD2	-	TRBJ2-5	CASSLGLTSALKETQYF	TGTGCCAGCAGTTTAGGGTTGACTAGCGCCCTAAAAGAGACCCAGTACTTC
TRBV7-3	-	-	TRBJ2-1	CASSLGSAASYNEQFF	TGTGCCAGCAGCTTAGGGTCGGCGGCCTCCTACAATGAGCAGTTCTTC
TRBV7-3	-	-	TRBJ2-1	CASSLRGGSYNEQFF	TGTGCCAGCAGCTTAAGGGGAGGCTCCTACAATGAGCAGTTCTTC
TRBV11-3	-	-	TRBJ1-1	CASSGRGPEAFF	TGTGCCAGCAGCGGGAGGGGTCCTGAAGCTTTCTTT
TRBV19	-	-	TRBJ2-7	CASSILAPGPNFEQYF	TGTGCCAGTAGTATCCTAGCGCCAGGACCCAACTTCGAGCAGTACTTC
TRBV5-6	-	once	TRBJ2-3	CASSSDWTDTQYF	TGTGCCAGCAGCTCGGACTGGACAGATACGCAGTATTTT
TRBV5-1	TRBD2	-	TRBJ2-7	CASSLGTSDEQYF	TGCGCCAGCAGCCTTGGGACTAGCGACGAGCAGTACTTC
TRBV11-2	-	-	TRBJ2-2	CASSSSPGTGELFF	TGTGCCAGCAGCTCATCTCCAGGGACCGGGGAGCTGTTTTTT
TRBV28	-	-	TRBJ1-1	CASSLNVFVTEAFF	TGTGCCAGCAGCCTAAATGTATTTGTCACTGAAGCTTTCTTT
TRBV5-1	TRBD1	-	TRBJ1-6	CASSFADRGNNSPLHF	TGCGCCAGCAGTTTCGCCGACAGGGGGAATAATTCACCCCTCCACTTT
TRBV5-1	TRBD2	-	TRBJ2-1	CASSLGEGLGYNEQFF	TGCGCCAGCAGCTTGGGGGAGGGACTCGGTTACAATGAGCAGTTCTTC
TRBV6-5	-	-	TRBJ2-3	CASRDSSTDTQYF	TGTGCCAGCAGGGACAGCAGCACAGATACGCAGTATTTT
TRBV29-1	-	-	TRBJ2-7	CSVGSGRAYEQYF	TGCAGCGTTGGATCCGGGAGAGCCTACGAGCAGTACTTC
TRBV9	TRBD2	-	TRBJ2-7	CASSVGPGGAYEQYF	TGTGCCAGCAGCGTAGGGCCCGGGGGGGCTTACGAGCAGTACTTC
TRBV7-9	TRBD1	-	TRBJ1-1	CASSLGTGGYDTEAFF	TGTGCCAGCAGCTTAGGGACAGGGGGGTACGACACTGAAGCTTTCTTT
TRBV7-7	TRBD2	-	TRBJ2-7	CASSPGGSYEQYF	TGTGCTAGCAGCCCGGGCGGGAGCTACGAGCAGTACTTC
TRBV14	-	-	TRBJ2-3	CASSSREILVTDTQYF	TGTGCCAGCAGCTCGCGCGAGATACTAGTCACAGATACGCAGTATTTT
TRBV10-3	TRBD1	-	TRBJ1-6	CAISGGTGEDSPLHF	TGTGCCATCAGTGGGGGGACAGGGGAGGATTCACCCCTCCACTTT
TRBV7-9	TRBD1	-	TRBJ2-4	CASSSPRTGGNKNIQYF	TGTGCCAGCAGCTCCCCAAGGACAGGGGGAAACAAAAACATTCAGTACTTC
TRBV7-9	-	-	TRBJ2-2	CASSLGAATGELFF	TGTGCCAGCAGCTTAGGGGCAGCCACCGGGGAGCTGTTTTTT
TRBV25-1	-	-	TRBJ2-7	CASSGSLVYEQYF	TGTGCCAGCAGCGGGAGTTTGGTTTACGAGCAGTACTTC
TRBV15	TRBD2	-	TRBJ2-7	CATSNIAGGPHEQYF	TGTGCCACCAGCAATATAGCGGGAGGGCCCCACGAGCAGTACTTC
TRBV7-9	-	-	TRBJ1-6	CASSLGRSGNSPLHF	TGTGCCAGCAGCTTAGGCAGGTCAGGGAATTCACCCCTCCACTTT
TRBV19	TRBD2	-	TRBJ2-3	CASSSSGANTDTQYF	TGTGCCAGTAGTTCTAGCGGGGCGAACACAGATACGCAGTATTTT
TRBV6-9	TRBD1	-	TRBJ1-2	CASRWAGTGAYGYTF	TGTGCCAGCCGCTGGGCCGGGACAGGGGCTTATGGCTACACCTTC
TRBV10-3	-	once	TRBJ2-7	CAIRRTLSYEQYF	TGTGCCATCAGGAGGACACTTTCCTACGAGCAGTACTTC
TRBV12-5	-	-	TRBJ2-3	CASGSGVTDTQYF	TGTGCTAGTGGTTCCGGAGTCACAGATACGCAGTATTTT